This T cell receptor beta chain was sequenced for a study of chemoradiotherapy in HPV16-positive cancers. Whole-study results and caveats: Only a couple of HPV16-positive patients supplied the functional HPV-specificity definition.

This clone was observed a handful of times. Its antigen is as yet unknown. Method: immunoSEQ multiplex PCR; TCRdb's copy keeps in-frame clones and lacks some. The sample includes about 6,400 clones, around 70% of them seen just once. The TCR originated in a human donor with HPV-associated anogenital cancer. Sequenced material: tumor tissue, taken from a patient who underwent chemoradiotherapy.

The CDR3 spells CASSFIGDTEAFF. The CDR3 coding sequence is TGCGCCAGCAGCTTTATAGGGGACACTGAAGCTTTCTTT. The chain links TRBV5-1 to TRBJ1-1, with D possibly matching TRBD1 (5 bases). Trimming cost V 2 bases and J 3 bases, with 8 bases left between them. This CDR3 contains 13 residues. Germline V gives CDR1 SGHRS, CDR2 YFSETQ.